This passage covers 22 T cell receptor beta chains from one sample sequenced in a study of blood T cell repertoires in COVID-19. This table comes from immunoSEQ multiplex PCR, and its TCRdb copy is limited to in-frame clones, with some not included. Of about 180,000 clones in the sample, just over 85% were seen once. The sequencing sample was made of peripheral blood. The receptors were sampled from a man aged 45-65 years with active or convalescent COVID-19.

The V gene is TRBV5-6, the J gene TRBJ2-5, with 13 bases fitting TRBD2. The V segment lost 4 bases and the J segment 2 bases; nucleotides outside the gene matches: 5. The germline gives CDR1 SGHDT, CDR2 YYEEEE. This CDR3 is built from 16 residues. The CDR3 region is CASSKTSGGLQETQYF. In nucleotides, the CDR3 is TGTGCCAGCAGCAAGACTAGCGGGGGGTTACAAGAGACCCAGTACTTC.

The chain is built from TRBV19 and TRBJ1-6; 7 nucleotides align to TRBD1. This CDR3 contains 14 residues. Germline V gene sequence: CDR1 LNHDA, CDR2 SQIVND (reference sequence). Trimming removed 3 bases from V and 10 bases from J; junction bases left unmatched: 6. The CDR3, as DNA: TGTGCCAGTAGTATGGGTCAAGGGGGCTCACCCCTCCACTTT. Protein product: CASSMGQGGSPLHF. Using reference TRBV19 and TRBJ1-6 for the parts outside the CDR3, the full variable domain is DGGITQSPKYLFRKEGQNVTLSCEQNLNHDAMYWYRQDPGQGLRLIYYSQIVNDFQKGDIAEGYSVSREKKESFPLTVTSAQKNPTAFYLCASSMGQGGSPLHFGNGTRLTVT.

This chain joins TRBV27 and TRBJ2-7, with a weak D call TRBD2 (5 bases). This CDR3 spans 13 amino acids. The ends were cut back, 8 bases at V and 7 bases at J, with 18 bases in the middle. Germline CDR1 is MNHEY and CDR2 is SMNVEV (reference sequence). In nucleotides, the CDR3 is TGTGCCAGCCGGAGGAGTGGGGTAGGGGAGCAGTACTTC. This gives the protein CASRRSGVGEQYF.

This clone is a singleton in its sample. J is TRBJ2-3 and V is TRBV4-2, with TRBD2 matching over 12 bases. Germline trimming cut 1 base from V and 3 bases from J; bases unmatched to any gene: 8. The germline CDR1 and CDR2 sequences are LGHNA and YNFKEQ. The CDR3 spans 18 residues. The CDR3 DNA is TGTGCCAGCAGCCAAGCGGGACGGACTAGCGGGGTGACAGATACGCAGTATTTT. Translating it yields CASSQAGRTSGVTDTQYF.

The chain recombines TRBV11-2 with TRBJ2-1; weak D call: TRBD2 (5 bases). The CDR3 is 15 residues long. Per the germline V gene, CDR1 is SGHAT and CDR2 is FQNNGV. Trimming cost V 4 bases and J 2 bases, with 12 bases left between them. CDR3 sequence (DNA): TGTGCCAGCAGCTCCGTAGCGTCACCCTACAATGAGCAGTTCTTC. Translating it yields CASSSVASPYNEQFF.

This chain uses TRBV6-6 with TRBJ1-1; TRBD1 aligns across 7 bases. V gave up 5 bases and J gave up 0 bases; unmatched junction bases: 3. Germline V lookup: CDR1 MNHNY, CDR2 SVGAGI (reference sequence). CDR3 length: 14 residues. CDR3 region: CASSLGQVNTEAFF. In DNA, the CDR3 is TGTGCCAGCAGTCTCGGACAGGTGAACACTGAAGCTTTCTTT.

The chain uses TRBV19 and TRBJ1-3; the D is unclear. Trimming took 6 bases from V and 2 from J, leaving 14 bases between them. The CDR3 sequence is 15 residues long. Germline CDR1 reads LNHDA; CDR2 reads SQIVND (reference sequence). In nucleotides, the CDR3 is TGTGCCAGTAGGGATGTCGCGGGGACTGGAAACACCATATATTTT. Its translation is CASRDVAGTGNTIYF.

V is TRBV18 and J is TRBJ1-2; tentative D call: TRBD1 (6 bases). Per the germline V gene, CDR1 is KGHSH and CDR2 is LQKENI. CDR3 length: 13 residues. Trimming removed 4 bases at V and 3 bases at J, with 9 bases between. The CDR3 here is CASSQGVDYGYTF. CDR3 bases: TGTGCCAGCTCACAGGGGGTCGACTATGGCTACACCTTC. The full variable domain, rest sourced from reference TRBV18 and TRBJ1-2, is NAGVMQNPRHLVRRRGQEARLRCSPMKGHSHVYWYRQLPEEGLKFMVYLQKENIIDESGMPKERFSAEFPKEGPSILRIQQVVRGDSAAYFCASSQGVDYGYTFGSGTRLTVV.

This chain connects TRBV28 to TRBJ2-7, with 9 bases fitting TRBD1. CDR3 length equals 16 residues. The J segment lost 2 bases and the V segment lost 6 bases, leaving 11 bases of the junction unmatched. Germline CDR1 and CDR2: MDHEN and SYDVKM. The CDR3, as DNA: TGTGCCAGCAGCCCTAACCTTGGACAGGGGACCTACGAGCAGTACTTC. The encoded protein is CASSPNLGQGTYEQYF.

This clone was observed a few times. The chain uses TRBV10-1 and TRBJ2-5; D is perhaps TRBD1 (7 bases). This CDR3 has 14 amino acids. Trimming removed 6 bases at V and 3 bases at J, with 14 bases between. Germline CDR1 and CDR2: WNHNN and SYGVQD (reference sequence). This CDR3 reads CASSAAGQKETQYF. CDR3 coding DNA: TGCGCCAGCAGCGCCGCGGGACAGAAAGAGACCCAGTACTTC.

This chain uses TRBV5-4 with TRBJ2-3; D is uncertain. V was shortened by 1 base and J by 6 bases, with 6 bases between the two germline ends. Per the germline V gene, CDR1 is SGHNT and CDR2 is YYREEE (reference sequence). The CDR3 covers 12 residues. CDR3 loop: CASSLTGDTQYF. The CDR3 DNA is TGTGCCAGCAGCTTGACCGGGGATACGCAGTATTTT.

The chain carries TRBV5-1 and TRBJ1-5; 7 nucleotides align to TRBD1. The CDR3 has 16 amino acids. The V segment lost 1 base and the J segment 3 bases; nucleotides outside the gene matches: 7. CDR1 is SGHRS and CDR2 is YFSETQ in the germline V gene. CDR3 sequence: CASSLTGVENNQPQHF. In DNA form, the CDR3 reads TGCGCCAGCAGCTTGACAGGGGTTGAGAACAATCAGCCCCAGCATTTT.

This sequence joins TRBV2 and TRBJ2-2; 7 bases agree with TRBD2. J lost 5 bases, V lost 10 bases, and 10 bases had no gene match. This CDR3 is 14 amino acids long. Germline values: CDR1 SNHLY, CDR2 FYNNEI. CDR3 sequence (DNA): TGTGCCACCCACGGCGGGAGCGGTACCGGGGAGCTGTTTTTT. Its protein is CATHGGSGTGELFF.

The rearrangement joins TRBV7-2 to TRBJ2-2, with 7 bases lining up with TRBD1. The germline CDR1 and CDR2 sequences are SGHTA and FQGNSA. This CDR3 is 15 amino acids long. V was clipped by 5 bases and J by 1 base; unmatched bases: 4. In DNA form, the CDR3 reads TGTGCCAGCAGCCAAGGACAGGTGAACACCGGGGAGCTGTTTTTT. Translating gives CASSQGQVNTGELFF.

The chain joins TRBV5-1 to TRBJ2-7; 8 nucleotides align to TRBD2. The CDR3 totals 15 residues. Germline assignment: CDR1 SGHRS and CDR2 YFSETQ. The V segment lost 4 bases and the J segment 4 bases; nucleotides outside the gene matches: 10. The DNA for the CDR3 is TGCGCCAGCAGCCCCGGGGGTAGCGGGACTTACGAGCAGTACTTC. Its translation is CASSPGGSGTYEQYF. Combining the CDR3 with reference TRBV5-1 and TRBJ2-7 gives the whole variable domain KAGVTQTPRYLIKTRGQQVTLSCSPISGHRSVSWYQQTPGQGLQFLFEYFSETQRNKGNFPGRFSGRQFSNSRSEMNVSTLELGDSALYLCASSPGGSGTYEQYFGPGTRLTVT.

The chain uses TRBV7-9 and TRBJ1-4; TRBD1 agrees at 10 bases. The CDR3 spans 14 residues. V lost 4 bases and J lost 6; bases outside the gene matches: 2. Germline loops: CDR1 SEHNR, CDR2 FQNEAQ (reference sequence). In nucleotides, the CDR3 is TGTGCCAGCAGCTCCGGGACAGGGGATGAAAAACTGTTTTTT. Translated, it gives CASSSGTGDEKLFF.

This clone showed up just once. The rearrangement joins TRBV7-9 to TRBJ2-5, with D possibly being TRBD2 (7 bases). The V and J ends lost 5 bases and 4 bases respectively, with 17 bases between them. Germline CDR1 reads SEHNR; CDR2 reads FQNEAQ (reference sequence). CDR3 length: 15 amino acids. The CDR3 sequence: CASSPMGGGAETQYF. The CDR3 bases are TGTGCCAGCAGCCCGATGGGAGGGGGGGCAGAGACCCAGTACTTC.

J is TRBJ2-3 and V is TRBV6-2 or TRBV6-3; 10 bases are shared with TRBD2. The CDR3 covers 15 residues. V lost 5 bases, J lost 5 bases, and 7 bases stayed unmatched. Germline V lookup: CDR1 MNHEY, CDR2 SVGEGT. The CDR3 spells CASSPSGGAIDTQYF. In nucleotides, the CDR3 is TGTGCCAGCAGTCCAAGCGGGGGGGCGATAGATACGCAGTATTTT.

The chain is built from TRBV4-1 and TRBJ1-5, with 7 bases matching TRBD1. The V gene end was trimmed by 4 bases and the J gene end by 6 bases; junction bases not matched to a gene: 6. The CDR3 runs to 14 residues. Germline V lookup: CDR1 MGHRA, CDR2 YSYEKL. DNA for the CDR3: TGCGCCAGCAGCCGTGGACAGGAAGGTCAGCCCCAGCATTTT. Protein product: CASSRGQEGQPQHF.

This chain uses TRBV5-1 with TRBJ2-2; possible D gene TRBD2, 5 bases. Trimming removed 1 base at V and 6 bases at J, with 10 bases between. There are 14 residues in the CDR3. CDR1 is SGHRS and CDR2 is YFSETQ in the germline V gene. The CDR3 loop reads CASSLTSDAGELFF. Here the CDR3 DNA reads TGCGCCAGCAGCTTGACTAGTGACGCCGGGGAGCTGTTTTTT.

The table lists this clone with a count of one. The chain links TRBV29-1 to TRBJ1-2; 11 nucleotides line up with TRBD1. The germline gives CDR1 SQVTM, CDR2 ANQGSEA. The CDR3 has 14 residues. The trim removed 6 bases at V and 4 bases at J, leaving 7 bases unmatched. For the CDR3, the DNA is TGCAGCGTAGCAAGGGACAGGGGGATCTATGGCTACACCTTC. This encodes CSVARDRGIYGYTF. Based on the CDR3 plus reference TRBV29-1 and TRBJ1-2, the full variable domain is SAVISQKPSRDICQRGTSLTIQCQVDSQVTMMFWYRQQPGQSLTLIATANQGSEATYESGFVIDKFPISRPNLTFSTLTVSNMSPEDSSIYLCSVARDRGIYGYTFGSGTRLTVV.

The V gene is TRBV12-3 or TRBV12-4, the J gene TRBJ1-1, with 7 bases lining up with TRBD1. Trimming at V came to 6 bases and at J to 5 bases, leaving 6 bases not matched to a gene. The CDR3 extends over 13 amino acids. The CDR3: CASREKTGTEAFF. CDR3 DNA: TGTGCCAGCAGAGAGAAGACAGGGACTGAAGCTTTCTTT.